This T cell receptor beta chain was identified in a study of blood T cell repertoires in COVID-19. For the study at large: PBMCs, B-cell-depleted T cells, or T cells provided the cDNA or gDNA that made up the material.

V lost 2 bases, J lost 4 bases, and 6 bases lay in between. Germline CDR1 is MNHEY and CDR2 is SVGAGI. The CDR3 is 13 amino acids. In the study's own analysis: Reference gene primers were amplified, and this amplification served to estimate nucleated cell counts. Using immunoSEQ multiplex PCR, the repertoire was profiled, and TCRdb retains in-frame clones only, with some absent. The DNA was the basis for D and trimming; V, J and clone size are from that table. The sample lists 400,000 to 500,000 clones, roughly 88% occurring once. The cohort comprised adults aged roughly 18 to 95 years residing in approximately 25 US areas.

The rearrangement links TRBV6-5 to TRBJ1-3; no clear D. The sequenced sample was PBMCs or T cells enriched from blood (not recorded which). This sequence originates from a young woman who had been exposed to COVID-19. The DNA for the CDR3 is TGTGCCAGCAGTTACGGGCAGGGAAACACCATATATTTT. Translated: CASSYGQGNTIYF.